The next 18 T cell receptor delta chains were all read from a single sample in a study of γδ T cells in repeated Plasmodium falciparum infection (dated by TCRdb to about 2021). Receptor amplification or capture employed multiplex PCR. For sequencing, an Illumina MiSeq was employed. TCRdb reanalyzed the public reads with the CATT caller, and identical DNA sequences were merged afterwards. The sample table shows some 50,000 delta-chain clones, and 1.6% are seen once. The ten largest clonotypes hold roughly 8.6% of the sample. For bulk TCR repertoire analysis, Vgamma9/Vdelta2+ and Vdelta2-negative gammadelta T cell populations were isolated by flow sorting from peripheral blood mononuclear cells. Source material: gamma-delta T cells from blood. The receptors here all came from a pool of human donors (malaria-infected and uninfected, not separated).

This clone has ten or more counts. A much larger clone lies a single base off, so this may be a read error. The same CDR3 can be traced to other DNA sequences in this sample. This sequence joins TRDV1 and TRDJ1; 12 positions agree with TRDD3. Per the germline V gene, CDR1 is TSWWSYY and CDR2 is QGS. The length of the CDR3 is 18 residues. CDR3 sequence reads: CALGDGSWGIRDTDKLIF. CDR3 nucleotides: TGTGCTCTTGGGGACGGCTCCTGGGGGATACGAGACACCGATAAACTAATCTTT.

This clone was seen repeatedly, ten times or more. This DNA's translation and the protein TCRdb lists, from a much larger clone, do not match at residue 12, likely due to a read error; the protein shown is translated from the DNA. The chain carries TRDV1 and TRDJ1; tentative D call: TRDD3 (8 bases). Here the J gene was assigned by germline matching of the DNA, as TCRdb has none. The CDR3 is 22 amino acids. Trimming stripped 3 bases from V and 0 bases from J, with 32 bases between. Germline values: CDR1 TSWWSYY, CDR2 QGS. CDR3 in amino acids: CALGDPSFYWGVGSSYTDKLIF. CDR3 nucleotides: TGTGCTCTTGGGGACCCTTCCTTCTACTGGGGGGTAGGGTCGTCGTACACCGATAAACTCATCTTT.

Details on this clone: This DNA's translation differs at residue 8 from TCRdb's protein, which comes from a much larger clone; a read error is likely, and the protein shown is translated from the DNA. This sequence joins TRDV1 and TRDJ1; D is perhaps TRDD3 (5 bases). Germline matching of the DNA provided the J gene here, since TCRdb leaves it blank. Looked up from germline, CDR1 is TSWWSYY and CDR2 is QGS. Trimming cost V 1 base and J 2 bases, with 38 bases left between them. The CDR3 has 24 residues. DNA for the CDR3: TGTGCTCTTGGGGAACCGGTAACGATCGCCCTCCAGTACTGGTTATGGACCGGGACCGATAAACTCATCTTT. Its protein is CALGEPVTIALQYWLWTGTDKLIF.

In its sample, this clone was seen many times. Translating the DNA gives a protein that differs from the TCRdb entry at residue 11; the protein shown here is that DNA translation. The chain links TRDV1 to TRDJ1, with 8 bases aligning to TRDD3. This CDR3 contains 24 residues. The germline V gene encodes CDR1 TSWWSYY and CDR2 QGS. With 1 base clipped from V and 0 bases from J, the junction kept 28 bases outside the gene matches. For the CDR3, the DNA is TGTGCTCTTGGGGAACGAGGCTTCTACCCCTGCTGGGGGAGACGGGGTAGGTACACCGATAAACTCATCTTT. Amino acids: CALGERGFYPCWGRRGRYTDKLIF.

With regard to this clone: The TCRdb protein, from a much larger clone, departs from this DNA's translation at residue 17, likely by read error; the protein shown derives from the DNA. Here the CDR3 DNA reads TGTGCTCTTGGGCTTCCTACTTTCGACTGGGGGATACTACAGTACCCGCACACCGATAAACTCATCTTT. Translating it yields CALGLPTFDWGILQYPHTDKLIF. The chain links TRDV1 to TRDJ1; 12 nucleotides agree with TRDD3. The V and J ends lost 5 bases and 0 bases, in that order; junction bases with no gene match: 25. CDR3 length equals 23 residues. Per germline, CDR1 TSWWSYY and CDR2 QGS.

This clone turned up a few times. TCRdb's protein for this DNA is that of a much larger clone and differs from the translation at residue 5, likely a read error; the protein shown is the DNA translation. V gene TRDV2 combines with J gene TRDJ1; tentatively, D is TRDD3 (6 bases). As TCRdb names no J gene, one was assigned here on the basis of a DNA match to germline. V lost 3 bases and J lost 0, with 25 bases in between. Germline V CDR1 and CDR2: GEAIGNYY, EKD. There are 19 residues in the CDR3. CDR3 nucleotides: TGTGCCTGTGACGCCGTGGGGATTAGGAACGTTCCGTACACCGATAAACTCATCTTT. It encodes CACDAVGIRNVPYTDKLIF.

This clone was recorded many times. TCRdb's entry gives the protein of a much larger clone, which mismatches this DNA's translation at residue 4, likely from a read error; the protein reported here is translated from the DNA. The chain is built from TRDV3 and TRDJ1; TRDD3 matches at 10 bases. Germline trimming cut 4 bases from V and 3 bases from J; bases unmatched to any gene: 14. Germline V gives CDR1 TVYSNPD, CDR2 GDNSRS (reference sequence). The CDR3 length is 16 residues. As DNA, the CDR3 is TGTGCCTCCCGTCCTGTGTTGGGGGATACTCCCGATAAACTCATCTTT. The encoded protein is CASRPVLGDTPDKLIF.

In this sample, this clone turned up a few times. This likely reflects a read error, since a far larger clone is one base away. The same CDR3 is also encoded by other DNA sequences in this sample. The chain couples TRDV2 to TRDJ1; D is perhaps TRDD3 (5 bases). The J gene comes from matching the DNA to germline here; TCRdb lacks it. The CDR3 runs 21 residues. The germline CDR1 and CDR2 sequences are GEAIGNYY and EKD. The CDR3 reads CACDTYREEEDIRGYTDKLIF. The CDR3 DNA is TGTGCCTGCGACACATATCGGGAAGAAGAGGATATCCGGGGGTACACCGATAAACTCATCTTT.

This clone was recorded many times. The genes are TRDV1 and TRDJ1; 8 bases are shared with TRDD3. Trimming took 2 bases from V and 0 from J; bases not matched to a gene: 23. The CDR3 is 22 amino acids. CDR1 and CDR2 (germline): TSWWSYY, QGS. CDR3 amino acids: CALGENFRTWGGGFGYTDKLIF. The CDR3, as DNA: TGTGCTCTTGGGGAAAACTTCCGGACGTGGGGTGGGGGATTCGGGTACACCGATAAACTCATCTTT.

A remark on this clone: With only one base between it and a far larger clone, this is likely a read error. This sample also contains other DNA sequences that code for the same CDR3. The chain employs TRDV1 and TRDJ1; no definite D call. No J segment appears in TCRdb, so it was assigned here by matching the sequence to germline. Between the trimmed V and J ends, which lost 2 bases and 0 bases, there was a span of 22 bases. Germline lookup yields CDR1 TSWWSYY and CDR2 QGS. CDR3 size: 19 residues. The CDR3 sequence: CALGESPPLRPPYTDKLIF. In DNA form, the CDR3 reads TGTGCTCTTGGGGAAAGCCCCCCCCTCCGTCCACCGTACACCGATAAACTCATCTTT.

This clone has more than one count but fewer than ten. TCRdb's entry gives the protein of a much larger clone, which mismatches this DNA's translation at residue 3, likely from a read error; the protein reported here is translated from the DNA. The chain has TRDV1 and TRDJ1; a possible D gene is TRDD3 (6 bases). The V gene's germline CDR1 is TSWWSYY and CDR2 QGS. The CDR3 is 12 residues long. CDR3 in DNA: TGTGCTCCTGGGGAACCAGCGCATAAACTCATCTTT. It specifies CAPGEPAHKLIF.

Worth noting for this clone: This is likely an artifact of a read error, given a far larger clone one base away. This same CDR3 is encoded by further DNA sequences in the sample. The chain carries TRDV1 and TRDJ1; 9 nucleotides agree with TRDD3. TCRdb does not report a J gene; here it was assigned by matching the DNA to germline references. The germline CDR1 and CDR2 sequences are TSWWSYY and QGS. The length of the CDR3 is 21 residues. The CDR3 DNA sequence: TGCGCTCTTGGGGAGGGAACCCTTCGCCCTGCTAGGTGGGGGATAAGCGATAAACTCATCTTT. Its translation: CALGEGTLRPARWGISDKLIF.

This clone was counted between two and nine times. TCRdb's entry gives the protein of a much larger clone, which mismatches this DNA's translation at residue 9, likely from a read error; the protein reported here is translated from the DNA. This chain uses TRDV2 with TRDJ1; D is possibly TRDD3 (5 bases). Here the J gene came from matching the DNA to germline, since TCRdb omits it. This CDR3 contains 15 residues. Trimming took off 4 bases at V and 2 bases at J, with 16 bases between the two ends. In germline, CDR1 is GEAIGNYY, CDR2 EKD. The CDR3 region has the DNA TGTGCCTGTGATCCTGCGTCACTGGATACCGATAAACTCATCTTT. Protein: CACDPASLDTDKLIF.

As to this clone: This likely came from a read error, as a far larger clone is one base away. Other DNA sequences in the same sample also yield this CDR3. The CDR3 region is CALGEPPSGRTVNWGTPGASRSSYTDKLIF. The CDR3, as DNA: TGTGCTCTTGGGGAGCCTCCTTCCGGTCGGACTGTGAACTGGGGGACACCTGGGGCATCACGGAGTTCGTACACCGATAAACTCATCTTT. The chain uses TRDV1 and TRDJ1; TRDD3 agrees at 9 bases. In the absence of a J gene in TCRdb, the DNA was matched to germline to assign it here. The CDR3 is 30 amino acids. Germline CDR1 is TSWWSYY and CDR2 is QGS. The trim removed 3 bases at V and 0 bases at J, leaving 47 bases unmatched.

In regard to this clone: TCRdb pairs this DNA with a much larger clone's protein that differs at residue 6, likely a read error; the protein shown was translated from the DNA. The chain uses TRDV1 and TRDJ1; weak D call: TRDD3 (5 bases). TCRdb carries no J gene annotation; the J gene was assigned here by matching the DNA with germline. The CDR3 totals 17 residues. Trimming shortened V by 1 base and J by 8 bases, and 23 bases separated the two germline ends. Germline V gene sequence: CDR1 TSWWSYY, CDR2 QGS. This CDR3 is CALGEPERAGESRKLIF. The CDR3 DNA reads TGTGCTCTTGGGGAACCTGAAAGAGCCGGGGAATCACGAAAACTCATCTTT.

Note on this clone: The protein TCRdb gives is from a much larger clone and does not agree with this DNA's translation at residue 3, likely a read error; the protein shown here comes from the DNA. Here the CDR3 reads CAPGVSKGTRTLDDKLIF. CDR3 sequence (DNA): TGTGCTCCTGGGGTCTCAAAAGGTACGCGTACCTTGGACGATAAACTCATCTTT. J is TRDJ1 and V is TRDV1; perhaps TRDD3 as D (6 bases). Because TCRdb records no J gene, it was assigned here through a match of the DNA to germline. The CDR3 contains 18 residues. Germline V gene lookup returns CDR1 TSWWSYY and CDR2 QGS.

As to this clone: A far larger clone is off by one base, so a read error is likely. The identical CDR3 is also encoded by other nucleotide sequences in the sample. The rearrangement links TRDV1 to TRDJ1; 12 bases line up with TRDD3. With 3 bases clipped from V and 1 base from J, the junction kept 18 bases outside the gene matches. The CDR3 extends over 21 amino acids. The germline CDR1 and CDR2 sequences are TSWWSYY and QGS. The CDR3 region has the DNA TGTGCTCTTGGGGACCCCCTGGGTTACTGGGGGATACAGCCGTTCACCGATAAACTCATCTTT. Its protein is CALGDPLGYWGIQPFTDKLIF.

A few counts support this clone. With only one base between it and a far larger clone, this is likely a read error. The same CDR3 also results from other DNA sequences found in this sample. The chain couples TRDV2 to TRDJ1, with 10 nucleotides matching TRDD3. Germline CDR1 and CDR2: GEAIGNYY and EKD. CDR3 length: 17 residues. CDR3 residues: CACDTLAGLGDTDKLIF. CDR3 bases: TGTGCCTGCGACACCCTAGCCGGACTGGGGGATACCGATAAACTCATCTTT.